A selection of T cell receptor beta chains follows, all from one sample in a study of T cell responses to AZD1222 COVID-19 vaccine. Generated by immunoSEQ multiplex PCR, the TCRdb table keeps only in-frame clones and is missing some. The sample has under 130,000 clones; 82% are singletons. This specimen was peripheral blood, taken on day 0 of AZD1222 vaccination. These receptor sequences come from an adult in good health. Each CDR3 is given with its conserved first and last residue. Fields, in order: CDR3 DNA, CDR3 protein, D gene, J gene, V gene, clone size. A D gene is named only where the DNA matches it firmly. Size is omitted from some rows. Given values are once, few, many or a class for expanded clones.

TGCAGCGTTGGGGAAGGGATATCCTACAATGAGCAGTTCTTC,CSVGEGISYNEQFF,NA,TRBJ2-1,TRBV29-1,once
TGCGCCAGCAGCCAAGATCTTTCGGACAGGGAAAGCTTTCTCCAAAACTATGGCTACACCTTC,CASSQDLSDRESFLQNYGYTF,TRBD1,TRBJ1-2,TRBV4-1,NA
TGCAGTGCTAGTATCGGTTCAGGGATAGCCTACGAGCAGTACTTC,CSASIGSGIAYEQYF,NA,TRBJ2-7,TRBV20-1,NA
TGTGCCAGCAGCTTAAGCGGGGGGCTTAAAGTCGGCGAGCAGTACTTC,CASSLSGGLKVGEQYF,TRBD2,TRBJ2-7,TRBV5-6,NA
TGTGCCATCGCCAGTTCTCCCTCCTACGAGCAGTACTTC,CAIASSPSYEQYF,NA,TRBJ2-7,TRBV10-3,NA
TGTGCCAGCAGCTGGACGTATTGGACTGCTAATCGCTACGAGCAGTACTTC,CASSWTYWTANRYEQYF,NA,TRBJ2-7,TRBV7-2,NA
TGTGCCAGCAGCTTAGATCGGGCCGGGGAGCTGTTTTTT,CASSLDRAGELFF,NA,TRBJ2-2,TRBV11-3,NA
TGCGCCAGCAGCAGTTCACAGGATCTCTCTGGAAACACCATATATTTT,CASSSSQDLSGNTIYF,NA,TRBJ1-3,TRBV4-1,few
TGCGCCAGCAGCTTGTTACAGGGGGTGGCGAACGAGCAGTACTTC,CASSLLQGVANEQYF,TRBD1,TRBJ2-7,TRBV5-1,NA
TGCGCCAGCAGCTTGAGTTCTCAATCGGGAGAAGGCTACACCTTC,CASSLSSQSGEGYTF,NA,TRBJ1-2,TRBV5-1,NA
TGTGCCAGCAGCTCCCTCCCCCGGAGAGTGGGAGGACCCTATGGCTACACCTTC,CASSSLPRRVGGPYGYTF,NA,TRBJ1-2,TRBV11-2,once
TGCAGCGTTGAATCTAGGGCGCTCCCCGTGGCTTTCTTT,CSVESRALPVAFF,NA,TRBJ1-1,TRBV29-1,NA
TGTGCCACCAGCAGGGGCGGAGGGGGCTCCTACGAGCAGTACTTC,CATSRGGGGSYEQYF,NA,TRBJ2-7,TRBV15,NA
TGCAGTGCTGATACGTACAGTGAGCAGTTCTTC,CSADTYSEQFF,NA,TRBJ2-1,TRBV20-1,NA
TGCAGCGTTGAAAGTGGGGGGGCAGGGTATTTT,CSVESGGAGYF,NA,TRBJ2-3,TRBV29-1,NA
TGCGCCAGCAGCCAAGAGGCTAGCTTCGAGACCCAGTACTTC,CASSQEASFETQYF,NA,TRBJ2-5,TRBV4-3,NA